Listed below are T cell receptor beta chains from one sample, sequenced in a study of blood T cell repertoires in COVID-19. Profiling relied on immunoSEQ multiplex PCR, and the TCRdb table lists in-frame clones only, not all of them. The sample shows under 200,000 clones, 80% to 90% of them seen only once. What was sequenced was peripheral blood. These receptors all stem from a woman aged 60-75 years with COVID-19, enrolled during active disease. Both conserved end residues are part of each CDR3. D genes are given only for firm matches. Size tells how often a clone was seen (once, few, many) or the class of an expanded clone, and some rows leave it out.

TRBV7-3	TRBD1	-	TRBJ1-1	TGTGCCAGCAGCCCGAAAGGGGGCCCCCGAATGAACACTGAAGCTTTCTTT	CASSPKGGPRMNTEAFF
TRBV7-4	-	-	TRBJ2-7	TGTGCCAGCAGCAAGCGGACGGCCTCTAAACGAGGGTACTTC	CASSKRTASKRGYF
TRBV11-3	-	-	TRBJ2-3	TGTGCCAGCAGTCGCGCAGGGGCCCCCACAGATACGCAGTATTTT	CASSRAGAPTDTQYF
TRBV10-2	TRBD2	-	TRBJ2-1	TGCGCCAGCAGGGGACTAGCGGGGCACAATGAGCAGTTCTTC	CASRGLAGHNEQFF
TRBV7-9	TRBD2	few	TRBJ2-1	TGTGCCAGCAGCGATCGACTAGCGGGAGTAGGGGAGCAGTTCTTC	CASSDRLAGVGEQFF
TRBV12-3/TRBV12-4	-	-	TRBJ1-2	TGTGCCAGCAGCGGACAGAGGAGGGGCTACACCTTC	CASSGQRRGYTF
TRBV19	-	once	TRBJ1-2	TGTGCCAGTAGTCCTAGTAGGGGCGACTATGGCTACACCTTC	CASSPSRGDYGYTF
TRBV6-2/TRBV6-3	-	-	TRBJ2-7	TGTGCCAGCAGTTTCACTATCTACGAGCAGTACTTC	CASSFTIYEQYF
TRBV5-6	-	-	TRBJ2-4	TGTGCCAGCAGCTTGCGGACTAAAAAAAACATTCAGTACTTC	CASSLRTKKNIQYF
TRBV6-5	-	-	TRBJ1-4	TGTGCCAGCAGTACCGACAGGAGCATAGGTGAAAAACTGTTTTTT	CASSTDRSIGEKLFF
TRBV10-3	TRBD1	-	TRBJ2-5	TGTGCCATCAGTGGTCTACAGGGGCCAGAGACCCAGTACTTC	CAISGLQGPETQYF
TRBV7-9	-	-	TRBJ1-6	TGTGCCAGCAGCCTAGGGGAGTCACCCCTCCACTTT	CASSLGESPLHF
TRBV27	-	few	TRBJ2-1	TGTGCCAGCAGTTTATCTGCGGGAAACTCCTACAATGAGCAGTTCTTC	CASSLSAGNSYNEQFF
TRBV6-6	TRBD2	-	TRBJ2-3	TGTGCCAGCAGTTATGGAGCGGGGAGCACAGATACGCAGTATTTT	CASSYGAGSTDTQYF
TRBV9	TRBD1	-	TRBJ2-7	TGTGCCAGCAGCGATGCGCCCGGGACAGGGTTATACGAGCAGTACTTC	CASSDAPGTGLYEQYF
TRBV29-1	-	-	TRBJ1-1	TGCAGCGTTGGCACAGGGTGGTACACTGAAGCTTTCTTT	CSVGTGWYTEAFF
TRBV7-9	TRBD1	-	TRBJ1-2	TGTGCCAGCAGCTTAGCGGGACAGGGGGCCTATGGCTACACCTTC	CASSLAGQGAYGYTF
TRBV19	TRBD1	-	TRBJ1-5	TGTGCCAGTAGTATAGAGGCGACAGGGGCCTCTCAGCCCCAGCATTTT	CASSIEATGASQPQHF
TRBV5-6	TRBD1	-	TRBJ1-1	TGTGCCAGCAGGGCGGGACAGGGGGCGATGAACACTGAAGCTTTCTTT	CASRAGQGAMNTEAFF
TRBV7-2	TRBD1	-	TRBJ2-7	TGTGCCAGCAGCCCAGGACAGGTCTACGAGCAGTACTTC	CASSPGQVYEQYF
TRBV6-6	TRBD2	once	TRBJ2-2	TGTGCCAGCAGTGCATTAGCGGGTTCCGGGGAGCTGTTTTTT	CASSALAGSGELFF
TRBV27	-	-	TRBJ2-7	TGTGCCAGCAGGTTGGCCAGCTCCTACGAGCAGTACTTC	CASRLASSYEQYF
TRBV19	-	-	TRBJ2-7	TGTGCCAGTAGTATAGCAGGGAGGAACTACGAGCAGTACTTC	CASSIAGRNYEQYF
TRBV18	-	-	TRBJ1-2	TGTGCCAGCTCACCAGCCCAGGTGGAGGGCTATGGCTACACCTTC	CASSPAQVEGYGYTF
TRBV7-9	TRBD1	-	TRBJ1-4	TGTGCCAGCAGGCCCCCCGAAGGGGGCTTAAATGAAAAACTGTTTTTT	CASRPPEGGLNEKLFF
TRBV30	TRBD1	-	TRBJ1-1	TGTGCCTGGGGCCGCCTCGACAGGGACACTGAAGCTTTCTTT	CAWGRLDRDTEAFF
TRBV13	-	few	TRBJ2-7	TGTGCCAGCAGCTTAGGCGAGAACTACGAGCAGTACTTC	CASSLGENYEQYF
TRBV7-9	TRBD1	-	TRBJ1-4	TGTGCCAGCAGCTTAGCGGGACAGGGAGAGGAAAAACTGTTTTTT	CASSLAGQGEEKLFF
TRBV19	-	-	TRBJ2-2	TGTGCCAGTAGTCTTGACAGTTCTTTCGGGGAGCTGTTTTTT	CASSLDSSFGELFF
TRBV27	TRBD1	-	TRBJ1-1	TGTGCCAGCAGTTCCCCCGGGACAGCCAACGTCGCTGAAGCTTTCTTT	CASSSPGTANVAEAFF
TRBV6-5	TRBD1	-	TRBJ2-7	TGTGCCAGCGGGGCGCTCGGACAGGGCGGCGAGCAGTACTTC	CASGALGQGGEQYF
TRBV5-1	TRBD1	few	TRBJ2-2	TGCGCCAGCAGCCCCCGGACAGGGGAGGCCGGGGAGCTGTTTTTT	CASSPRTGEAGELFF
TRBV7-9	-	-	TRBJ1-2	TGTGCCAGCAGCCGATCTAGGACAGCTAACTATGGCTACACCTTC	CASSRSRTANYGYTF
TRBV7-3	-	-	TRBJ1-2	TGTGCCAGCAGATTCATGGGGGGTTTTTTGGGCGGCTACACCTTC	CASRFMGGFLGGYTF
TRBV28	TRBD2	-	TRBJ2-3	TGTGCCAGCAGTTTATCCCCCGGACTAGCGGGAGGACGCACAGATACGCAGTATTTT	CASSLSPGLAGGRTDTQYF
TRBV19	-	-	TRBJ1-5	TGTGCCAGTAGTACCGCAGCCGGGGGGCATCAGCCCCAGCATTTT	CASSTAAGGHQPQHF
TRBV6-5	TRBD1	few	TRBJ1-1	TGTGCCAGCAGTACCCGAACAGGGGGCGTTGAAGCTTTCTTT	CASSTRTGGVEAFF
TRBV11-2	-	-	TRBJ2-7	TGTGCCAGCAGCTTGATTGGGGCGGAGGGTTTATACGAGCAGTACTTC	CASSLIGAEGLYEQYF
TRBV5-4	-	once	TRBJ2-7	TGTGCCAGCAGCTCACCTCGGGGGGCGAGTTCGGGGGAGCAGTACTTC	CASSSPRGASSGEQYF
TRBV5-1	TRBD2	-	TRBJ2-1	TGCGCCAGCAGCCCCGGGACTAGCGGCTACAATGAGCAGTTCTTC	CASSPGTSGYNEQFF
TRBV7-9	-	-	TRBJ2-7	TGTGCCAGCAGCTTAGAAATTACAGGGCTGACCTACGAGCAGTACTTC	CASSLEITGLTYEQYF
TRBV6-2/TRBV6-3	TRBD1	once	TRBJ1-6	TGTGCCAGCAGTCGTCCGGGACAGGGCCTTCATAATTCACCCCTCCACTTT	CASSRPGQGLHNSPLHF
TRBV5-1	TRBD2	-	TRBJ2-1	TGCGCCAGCAGCTGGGGAAGAGCGGGGGGCTCCTACAATGAGCAGTTCTTC	CASSWGRAGGSYNEQFF
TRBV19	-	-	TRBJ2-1	TGTGCCAGTAGTACGCCAGGGGGGTACAATGAGCAGTTCTTC	CASSTPGGYNEQFF
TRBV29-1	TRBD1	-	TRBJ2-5	TGCAGCTATGGGACAGGGGAAAAGACCCAGTACTTC	CSYGTGEKTQYF